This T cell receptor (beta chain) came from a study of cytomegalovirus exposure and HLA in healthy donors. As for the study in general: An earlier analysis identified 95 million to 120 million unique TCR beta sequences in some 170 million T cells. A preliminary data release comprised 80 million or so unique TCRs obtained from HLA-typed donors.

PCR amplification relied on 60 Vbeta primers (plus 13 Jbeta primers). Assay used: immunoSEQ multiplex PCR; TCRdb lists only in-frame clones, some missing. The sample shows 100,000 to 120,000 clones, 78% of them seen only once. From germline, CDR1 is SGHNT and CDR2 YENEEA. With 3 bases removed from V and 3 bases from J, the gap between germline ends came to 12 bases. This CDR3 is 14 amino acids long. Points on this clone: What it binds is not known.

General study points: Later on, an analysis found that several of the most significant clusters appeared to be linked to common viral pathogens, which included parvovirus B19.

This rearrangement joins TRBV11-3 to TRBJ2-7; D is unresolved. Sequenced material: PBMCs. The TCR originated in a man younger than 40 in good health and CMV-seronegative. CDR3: CASSFSPGGYEQYF. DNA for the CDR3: TGTGCCAGCAGCTTCAGTCCGGGTGGCTACGAGCAGTACTTC. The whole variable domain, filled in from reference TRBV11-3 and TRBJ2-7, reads EAGVVQSPRYKIIEKKQPVAFWCNPISGHNTLYWYLQNLGQGPELLIRYENEEAVDDSQLPKDRFSAERLKGVDSTLKIQPAELGDSAVYLCASSFSPGGYEQYFGPGTRLTVT.